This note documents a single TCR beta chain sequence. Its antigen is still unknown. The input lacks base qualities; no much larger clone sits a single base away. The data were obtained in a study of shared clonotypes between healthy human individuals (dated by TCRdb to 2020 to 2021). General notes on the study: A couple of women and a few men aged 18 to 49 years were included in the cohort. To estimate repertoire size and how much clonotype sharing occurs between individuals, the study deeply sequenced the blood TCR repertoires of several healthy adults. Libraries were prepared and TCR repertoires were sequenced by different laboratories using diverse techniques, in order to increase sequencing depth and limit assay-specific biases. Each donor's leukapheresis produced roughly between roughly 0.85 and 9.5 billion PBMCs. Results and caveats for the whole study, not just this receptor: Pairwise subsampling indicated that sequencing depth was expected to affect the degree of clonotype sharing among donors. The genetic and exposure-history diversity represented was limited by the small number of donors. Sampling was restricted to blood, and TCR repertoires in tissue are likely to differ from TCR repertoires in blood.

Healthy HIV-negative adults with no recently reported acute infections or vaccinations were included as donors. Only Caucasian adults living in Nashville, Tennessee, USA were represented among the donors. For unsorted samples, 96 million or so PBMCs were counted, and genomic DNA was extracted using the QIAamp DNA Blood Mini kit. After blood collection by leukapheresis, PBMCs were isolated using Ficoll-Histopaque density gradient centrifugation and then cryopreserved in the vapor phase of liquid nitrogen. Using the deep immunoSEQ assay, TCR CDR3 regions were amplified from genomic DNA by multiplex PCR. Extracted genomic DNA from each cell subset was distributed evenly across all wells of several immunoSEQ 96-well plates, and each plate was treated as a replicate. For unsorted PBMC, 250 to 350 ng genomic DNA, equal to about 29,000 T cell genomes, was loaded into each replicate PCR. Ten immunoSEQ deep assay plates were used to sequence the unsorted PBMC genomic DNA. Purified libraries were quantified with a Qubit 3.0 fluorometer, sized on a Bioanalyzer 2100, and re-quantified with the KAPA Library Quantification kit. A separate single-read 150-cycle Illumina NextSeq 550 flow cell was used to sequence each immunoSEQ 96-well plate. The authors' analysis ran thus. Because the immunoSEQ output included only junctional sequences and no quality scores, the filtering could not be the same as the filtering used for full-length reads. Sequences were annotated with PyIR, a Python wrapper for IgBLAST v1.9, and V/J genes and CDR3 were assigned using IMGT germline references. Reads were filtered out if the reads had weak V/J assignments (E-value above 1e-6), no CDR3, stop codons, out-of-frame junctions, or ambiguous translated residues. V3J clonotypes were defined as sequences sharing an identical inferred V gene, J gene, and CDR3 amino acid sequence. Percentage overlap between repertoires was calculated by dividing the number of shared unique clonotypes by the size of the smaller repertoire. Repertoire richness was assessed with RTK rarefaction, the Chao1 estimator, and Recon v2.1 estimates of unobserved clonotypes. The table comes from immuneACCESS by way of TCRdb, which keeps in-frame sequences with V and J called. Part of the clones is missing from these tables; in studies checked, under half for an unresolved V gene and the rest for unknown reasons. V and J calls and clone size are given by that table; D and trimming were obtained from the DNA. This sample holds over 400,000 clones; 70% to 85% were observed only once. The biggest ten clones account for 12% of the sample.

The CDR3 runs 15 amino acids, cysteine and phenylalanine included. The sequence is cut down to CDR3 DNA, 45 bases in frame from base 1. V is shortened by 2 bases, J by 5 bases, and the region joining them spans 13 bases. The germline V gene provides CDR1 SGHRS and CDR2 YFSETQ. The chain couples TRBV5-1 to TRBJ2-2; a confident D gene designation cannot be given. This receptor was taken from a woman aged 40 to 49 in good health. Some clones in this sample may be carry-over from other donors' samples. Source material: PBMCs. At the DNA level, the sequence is TGCGCCAGCAGCTTTCATGAGGTCTGGACCGGGGAGCTGTTTTTT. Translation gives CASSFHEVWTGELFF.